A single sample is the source of the 24 T cell receptor beta chains below, sequenced in a study of blood T cell repertoires in COVID-19. Produced via immunoSEQ multiplex PCR; TCRdb's table is partial and in-frame only. Of about 250,000 clones in the sample, about nine tenths were seen once. Sequenced: PBMCs or T cells enriched from blood (not recorded which). These receptor sequences come from a man between 40 and 49 years old who had recovered from COVID-19.

The chain has TRBV5-1 and TRBJ1-1; 7 bases align to TRBD1. V shed 7 bases and J 5 bases; nucleotides not matched to a gene: 14. The CDR3 has 15 residues. Germline V gene lookup returns CDR1 SGHRS and CDR2 YFSETQ. CDR3 DNA sequence: TGCGCCAGCCGCTATAACCGGGACAGTGGGACTGAAGCTTTCTTT. It specifies CASRYNRDSGTEAFF.

The gene calls are TRBV5-1 and TRBJ2-3, with TRBD2 identical over 11 bases. After removal of 0 bases from V and 5 bases from J, the junction contained 5 bases not matched to a gene. Germline CDR1 SGHRS, CDR2 YFSETQ. The CDR3 is 16 residues long. The CDR3 loop is CASSLALAGVVDTQYF. CDR3 nucleotides: TGCGCCAGCAGCTTGGCACTAGCGGGAGTGGTAGATACGCAGTATTTT.

The chain joins TRBV4-1 to TRBJ2-5, with D maybe TRBD2 (6 bases). The CDR3 sequence is 14 residues long. Trimming removed 4 bases at V and 5 bases at J, with 14 bases between. The germline V gene has CDR1 MGHRA and CDR2 YSYEKL. CDR3 protein: CASSPGRLAETQYF. The CDR3 DNA sequence: TGCGCCAGCAGCCCAGGCAGGCTAGCGGAGACCCAGTACTTC.

The chain joins TRBV7-2 to TRBJ2-1; D is possibly TRBD2 (5 bases). This CDR3 region has 14 residues. Germline V gene lookup returns CDR1 SGHTA and CDR2 FQGNSA. Trimming took 6 bases from V and 2 from J, leaving 11 bases between them. CDR3 in amino acids: CASRPAGPYNEQFF. For the CDR3, the DNA is TGTGCCAGCAGACCGGCGGGCCCCTACAATGAGCAGTTCTTC.

This clone was counted only a few times. The chain carries TRBV6-5 and TRBJ1-2; weak D call: TRBD1 (6 bases). The CDR3 sequence is 13 residues long. The germline CDR1 and CDR2 sequences are MNHEY and SVGAGI. V lost 9 bases and J 2 bases, leaving 13 bases between the germline ends. The CDR3 reads CASNRATNYGYTF. The CDR3 DNA follows: TGTGCCAGTAACAGGGCCACCAACTATGGCTACACCTTC.

This clone was seen only a few times. The V call is TRBV29-1, the J call TRBJ2-1, with a tentative D call TRBD1 (5 bases). CDR3 length: 14 amino acids. Germline CDR1 and CDR2: SQVTM and ANQGSEA. The V gene lost 7 bases and the J gene lost 5 bases, with 18 bases spanning the gap. Here the CDR3 DNA reads TGCAGCGCCCCCAGGGCTGCCTACAACAATGAGCAGTTCTTC. It translates to CSAPRAAYNNEQFF.

The V and J genes are TRBV7-9 and TRBJ1-3; the D is unclear. V lost 3 bases to trimming and J lost 0 bases, with 18 bases between them. CDR1 is SEHNR and CDR2 is FQNEAQ in the germline V gene (reference sequence). The CDR3 runs to 18 residues. In DNA, the CDR3 is TGTGCCAGCAGCTTTTTCCGAGGGTTGGGATCCTCTGGAAACACCATATATTTT. Translation gives CASSFFRGLGSSGNTIYF.

This chain connects TRBV28 to TRBJ2-2; the match to TRBD1 covers 11 bases. CDR1 is MDHEN, CDR2 SYDVKM, per germline. This CDR3 is 16 amino acids long. V shed 4 bases, J shed 5 bases, and the junction held 6 bases outside the gene matches. In DNA, the CDR3 is TGTGCCAGCAGTTACCTTGGGACAGGGGGAACCGGGGAGCTGTTTTTT. This encodes CASSYLGTGGTGELFF.

The sample holds one count of this clone. J is TRBJ2-7 and V is TRBV5-4; a possible D gene is TRBD1 (6 bases). The germline gives CDR1 SGHNT, CDR2 YYREEE (reference sequence). The CDR3 contains 14 residues. Trimming removed 2 bases from V and 2 bases from J, with 11 bases in between. The CDR3 loop is CASSFTGTPYEQYF. In DNA, the CDR3 is TGTGCCAGCAGCTTTACCGGGACACCCTACGAGCAGTACTTC.

The rearrangement joins TRBV7-6 to TRBJ1-3, with 7 bases aligning to TRBD1. The trim removed 5 bases at V and 0 bases at J, leaving 7 bases unmatched. This CDR3 spans 16 amino acids. Germline CDR1 is SGHVS and CDR2 is FNYEAQ. The CDR3 DNA follows: TGTGCCAGCAGCAGGGGGCCAGGACGCTCTGGAAACACCATATATTTT. This codes for CASSRGPGRSGNTIYF.

The CDR3 sequence: CASRRTGVTEAFF. The CDR3 region has the DNA TGTGCCAGCAGGCGGACAGGGGTCACTGAAGCTTTCTTT. The V call is TRBV6-6, the J call TRBJ1-1, with 9 bases identical to TRBD1. Trimming at V came to 6 bases and at J to 4 bases, leaving 3 bases not matched to a gene. The CDR3 has 13 residues. Germline assignment: CDR1 MNHNY and CDR2 SVGAGI (reference sequence).

This chain joins TRBV7-9 and TRBJ1-1; D gene uncertain. The V gene lost 2 bases and the J gene lost 1 base, with 5 bases spanning the gap. Germline CDR1 is SEHNR and CDR2 is FQNEAQ (reference sequence). The CDR3 runs to 13 residues. In DNA form, the CDR3 reads TGTGCCAGCAGCTTAACTAAGAACACTGAAGCTTTCTTT. Translating gives CASSLTKNTEAFF.

CDR3 bases: TGTGCCAGCAGCCAGACTAGCGGCACCTACGAGCAGTACTTC. Its protein product is CASSQTSGTYEQYF. The genes are TRBV4-2 and TRBJ2-7; TRBD2 aligns across 9 bases. Trimming at V came to 3 bases and at J to 2 bases, leaving 2 bases not matched to a gene. Germline loops: CDR1 LGHNA, CDR2 YNFKEQ. The CDR3 is made up of 14 amino acids.

The chain couples TRBV6-2 or TRBV6-3 to TRBJ1-2; weak D call: TRBD1 (6 bases). The ends were cut back, 0 bases at V and 2 bases at J, with 7 bases in the middle. This CDR3 comprises 14 residues. Germline V lookup: CDR1 MNHEY, CDR2 SVGEGT. CDR3 sequence reads: CASSYSQGNYGYTF. In nucleotides, the CDR3 is TGTGCCAGCAGTTACTCGCAGGGGAACTATGGCTACACCTTC.

This chain uses TRBV6-6 with TRBJ1-5, with TRBD1 matching over 10 bases. The CDR3 spans 15 residues. The V gene's germline CDR1 is MNHNY and CDR2 SVGAGI (reference sequence). V shed 6 bases, J shed 5 bases, and the junction held 7 bases outside the gene matches. The CDR3 is CASSRQGAGYQPQHF. CDR3 bases: TGTGCCAGCAGCAGACAGGGGGCCGGGTATCAGCCCCAGCATTTT.

The chain employs TRBV7-2 and TRBJ1-3; D gene unclear. V was cut by 1 base and J by 1 base, with 17 bases left in between. CDR3 length equals 18 residues. Per the germline V gene, CDR1 is SGHTA and CDR2 is FQGNSA. Here the CDR3 DNA reads TGTGCCAGCAGCTTAGAGGTCGGAGGGTCAGCTTCTGGAAACACCATATATTTT. This encodes CASSLEVGGSASGNTIYF.

The chain employs TRBV7-9 and TRBJ2-7, with D possibly TRBD2 on 6 matching bases. This CDR3 spans 15 amino acids. The V gene lost 1 base and the J gene lost 0 bases, with 10 bases spanning the gap. The V gene's germline CDR1 is SEHNR and CDR2 FQNEAQ (reference sequence). The DNA of the CDR3 is TGTGCCAGCAGCTTAGGTGGGAGGCTCTCCTACGAGCAGTACTTC. This translates into CASSLGGRLSYEQYF.

This sequence joins TRBV28 and TRBJ1-1; 10 bases agree with TRBD1. V shed 8 bases and J 7 bases; nucleotides not matched to a gene: 16. CDR1 is MDHEN and CDR2 is SYDVKM in the germline V gene. The CDR3 is made up of 16 amino acids. The CDR3 region has the DNA TGTGCCAGCCTGAGTCCTCAGACAGGGGGCGCCGGTGAAGCTTTCTTT. Its translation is CASLSPQTGGAGEAFF.

The chain recombines TRBV6-5 with TRBJ2-7, with D possibly matching TRBD1 (6 bases). The germline V and J ends were trimmed by 5 bases and 2 bases, with 13 bases remaining between them. The CDR3 is made up of 14 amino acids. Germline V gives CDR1 MNHEY, CDR2 SVGAGI. The CDR3 DNA reads TGTGCCAGCAGTCTACAGGGTAACACCTACGAGCAGTACTTC. As protein: CASSLQGNTYEQYF.

V usage is TRBV2 and J usage is TRBJ1-6; TRBD1 matches at 10 bases. V shed 10 bases and J 7 bases; nucleotides not matched to a gene: 10. The germline V gene encodes CDR1 SNHLY and CDR2 FYNNEI. There are 15 residues in the CDR3. CDR3 nucleotides: TGTGCCACCCACCGCCGGGACAGGGGAAATTCACCCCTCCACTTT. Its protein product is CATHRRDRGNSPLHF.

V gene TRBV30 combines with J gene TRBJ1-4; unclear D gene. Trimming pared 6 bases from V and 0 bases from J, leaving 11 bases between. Germline loops: CDR1 GTSNPN, CDR2 SVGIG (reference sequence). The CDR3 loop spans 14 amino acids. The CDR3 here is CACQDSSTNEKLFF. The CDR3 DNA is TGTGCCTGTCAAGACTCTTCAACTAATGAAAAACTGTTTTTT.

This sequence joins TRBV7-9 and TRBJ1-4; D not resolved. Germline V gives CDR1 SEHNR, CDR2 FQNEAQ (reference sequence). Trimming shortened V by 2 bases and J by 7 bases, and 11 bases separated the two germline ends. The CDR3 has 14 amino acids. The CDR3 spells CASSLNRGGEKLFF. The CDR3, as DNA: TGTGCCAGCAGCTTAAACCGGGGAGGTGAAAAACTGTTTTTT.

The CDR3 loop is CASSGEGYNEQFF. For the CDR3, the DNA is TGTGCCAGCAGCGGGGAGGGCTACAATGAGCAGTTCTTC. The gene calls are TRBV2 and TRBJ2-1, with TRBD2 identical over 7 bases. From germline, CDR1 is SNHLY and CDR2 FYNNEI. Unmatched junction bases numbered 2, after V lost 6 bases and J lost 3 bases. The CDR3 consists of 13 residues.

This chain uses TRBV6-5 with TRBJ1-1; 7 bases map to TRBD1. The CDR3 loop spans 13 amino acids. The germline V gene has CDR1 MNHEY and CDR2 SVGAGI. Trimming took 5 bases from V and 3 from J; bases not matched to a gene: 3. CDR3 sequence reads: CASSRQGYTEAFF. The CDR3 DNA sequence: TGTGCCAGCAGTCGACAGGGATACACTGAAGCTTTCTTT.